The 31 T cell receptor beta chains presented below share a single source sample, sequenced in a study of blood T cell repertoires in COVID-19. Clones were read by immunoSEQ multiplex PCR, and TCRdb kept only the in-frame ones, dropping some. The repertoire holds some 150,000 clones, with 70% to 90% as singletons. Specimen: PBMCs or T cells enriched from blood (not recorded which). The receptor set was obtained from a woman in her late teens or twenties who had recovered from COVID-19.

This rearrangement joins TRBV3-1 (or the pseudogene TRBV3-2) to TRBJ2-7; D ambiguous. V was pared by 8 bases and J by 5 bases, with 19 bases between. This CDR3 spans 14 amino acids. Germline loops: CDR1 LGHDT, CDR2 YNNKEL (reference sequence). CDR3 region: CASSWASSSHEQYF. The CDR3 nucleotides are TGTGCCAGCTCCTGGGCCTCATCATCCCACGAGCAGTACTTC.

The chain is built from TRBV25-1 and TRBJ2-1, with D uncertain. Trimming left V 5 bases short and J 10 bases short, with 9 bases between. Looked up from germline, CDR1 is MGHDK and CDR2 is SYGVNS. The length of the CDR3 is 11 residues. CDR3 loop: CASSTGWEQFF. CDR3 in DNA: TGTGCCAGCAGTACCGGGTGGGAGCAGTTCTTC.

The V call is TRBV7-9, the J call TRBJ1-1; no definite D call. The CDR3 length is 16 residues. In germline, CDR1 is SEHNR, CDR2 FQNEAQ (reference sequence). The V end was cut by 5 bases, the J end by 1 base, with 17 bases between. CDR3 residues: CASSLTGWGGNTEAFF. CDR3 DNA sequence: TGTGCCAGCAGCCTCACGGGTTGGGGAGGGAACACTGAAGCTTTCTTT. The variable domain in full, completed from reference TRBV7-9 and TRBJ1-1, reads DTGVSQNPRHKITKRGQNVTFRCDPISEHNRLYWYRQTLGQGPEFLTYFQNEAQLEKSRLLSDRFSAERPKGSFSTLEIQRTEQGDSAMYLCASSLTGWGGNTEAFFGQGTRLTVV.

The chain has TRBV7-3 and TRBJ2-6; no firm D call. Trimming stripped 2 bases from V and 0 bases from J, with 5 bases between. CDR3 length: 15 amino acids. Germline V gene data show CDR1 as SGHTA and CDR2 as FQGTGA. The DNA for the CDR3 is TGTGCCAGCAGCTTATTGAGCTCTGGGGCCAACGTCCTGACTTTC. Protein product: CASSLLSSGANVLTF.

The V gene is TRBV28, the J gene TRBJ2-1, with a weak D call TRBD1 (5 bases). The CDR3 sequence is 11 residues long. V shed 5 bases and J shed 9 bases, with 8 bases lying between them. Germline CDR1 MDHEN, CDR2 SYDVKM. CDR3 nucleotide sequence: TGTGCCAGCAGTGTCCAGGGTGAGCAGTTCTTC. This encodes CASSVQGEQFF.

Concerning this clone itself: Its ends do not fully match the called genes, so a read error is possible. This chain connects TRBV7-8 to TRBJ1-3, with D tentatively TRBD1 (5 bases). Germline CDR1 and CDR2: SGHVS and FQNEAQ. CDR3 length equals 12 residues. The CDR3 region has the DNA TGTGCCAGCAGCTTCCAGGGAAGCACCATATATTTT. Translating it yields CASSFQGSTIYF.

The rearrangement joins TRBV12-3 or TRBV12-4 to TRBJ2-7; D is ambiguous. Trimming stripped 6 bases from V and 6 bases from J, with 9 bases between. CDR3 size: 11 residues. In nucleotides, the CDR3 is TGTGCCAGCAGCCTGGAGCGCGAGCAGTACTTC. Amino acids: CASSLEREQYF.

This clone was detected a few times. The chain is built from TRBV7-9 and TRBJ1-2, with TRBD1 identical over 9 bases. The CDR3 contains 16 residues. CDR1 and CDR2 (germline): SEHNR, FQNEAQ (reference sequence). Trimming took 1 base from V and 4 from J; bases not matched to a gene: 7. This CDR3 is CASSLDDRGSFYGYTF. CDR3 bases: TGTGCCAGCAGCTTAGACGACAGGGGGTCATTCTATGGCTACACCTTC.

The DNA of the CDR3 is TGTGCCAGCAGCCAGGGGCCGAGGACTGAAGCTTTCTTT. Translating gives CASSQGPRTEAFF. This chain links TRBV3-1 (or the pseudogene TRBV3-2) with TRBJ1-1; D is perhaps TRBD1 (5 bases). V gave up 3 bases and J gave up 5 bases, with 10 bases separating them. Germline V gene lookup returns CDR1 LGHDT and CDR2 YNNKEL (reference sequence). This CDR3 has 13 amino acids.

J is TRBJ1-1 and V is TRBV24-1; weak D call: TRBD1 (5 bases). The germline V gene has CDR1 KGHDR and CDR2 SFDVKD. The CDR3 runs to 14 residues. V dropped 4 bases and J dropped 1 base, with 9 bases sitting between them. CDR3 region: CATSDPDRNTEAFF. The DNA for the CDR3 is TGTGCCACCAGTGACCCCGACAGGAACACTGAAGCTTTCTTT.

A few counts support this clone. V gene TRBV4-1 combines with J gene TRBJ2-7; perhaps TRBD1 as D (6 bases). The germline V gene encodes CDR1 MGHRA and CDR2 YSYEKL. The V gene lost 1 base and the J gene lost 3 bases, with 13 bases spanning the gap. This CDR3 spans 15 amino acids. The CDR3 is CASSQVFADSYEQYF. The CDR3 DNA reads TGCGCCAGCAGCCAAGTCTTCGCGGACAGCTACGAGCAGTACTTC.

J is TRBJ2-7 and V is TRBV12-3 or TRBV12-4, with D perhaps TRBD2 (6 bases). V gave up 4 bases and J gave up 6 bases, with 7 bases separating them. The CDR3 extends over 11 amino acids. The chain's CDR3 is CASSYGGEQYF. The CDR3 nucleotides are TGTGCCAGCAGTTACGGGGGCGAGCAGTACTTC.

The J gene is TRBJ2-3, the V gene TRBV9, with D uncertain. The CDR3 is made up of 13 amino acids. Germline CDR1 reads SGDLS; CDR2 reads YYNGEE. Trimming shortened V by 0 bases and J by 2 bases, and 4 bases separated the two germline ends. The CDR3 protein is CASSVVATDTQYF. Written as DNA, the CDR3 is TGTGCCAGCAGCGTAGTGGCCACAGATACGCAGTATTTT.

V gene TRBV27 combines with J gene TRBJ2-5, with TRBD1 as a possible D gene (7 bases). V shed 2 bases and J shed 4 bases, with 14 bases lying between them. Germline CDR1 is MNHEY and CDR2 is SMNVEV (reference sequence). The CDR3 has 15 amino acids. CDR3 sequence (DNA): TGTGCCAGCAGTTTAGCGGCAGGGGGGCGAGAGACCCAGTACTTC. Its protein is CASSLAAGGRETQYF.

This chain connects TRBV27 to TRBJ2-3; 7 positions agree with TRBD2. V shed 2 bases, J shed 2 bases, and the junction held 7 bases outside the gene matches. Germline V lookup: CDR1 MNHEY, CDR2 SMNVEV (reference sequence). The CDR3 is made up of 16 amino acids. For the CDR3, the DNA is TGTGCCAGCAGTTTACGTGGGCTAGCGGCCACAGATACGCAGTATTTT. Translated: CASSLRGLAATDTQYF.

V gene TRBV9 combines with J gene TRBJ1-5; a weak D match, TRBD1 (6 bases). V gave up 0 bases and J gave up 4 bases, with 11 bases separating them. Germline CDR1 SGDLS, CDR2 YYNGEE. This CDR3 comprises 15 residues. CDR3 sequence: CASSVDGGQNQPQHF. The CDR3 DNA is TGTGCCAGCAGCGTAGACGGGGGGCAAAATCAGCCCCAGCATTTT.

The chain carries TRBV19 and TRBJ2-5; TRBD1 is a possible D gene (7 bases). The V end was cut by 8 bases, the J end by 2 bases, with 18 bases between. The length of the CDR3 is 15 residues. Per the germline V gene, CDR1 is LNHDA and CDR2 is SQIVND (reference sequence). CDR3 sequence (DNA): TGTGCCAGTTCAACGGGGGACAGATTACAAGAGACCCAGTACTTC. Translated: CASSTGDRLQETQYF.

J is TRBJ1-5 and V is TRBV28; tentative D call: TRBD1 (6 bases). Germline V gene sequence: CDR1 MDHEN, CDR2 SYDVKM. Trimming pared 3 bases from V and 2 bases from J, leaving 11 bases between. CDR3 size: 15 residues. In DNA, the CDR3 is TGTGCCAGCAGTTTTAGGGGGGGTCGCAATCAGCCCCAGCATTTT. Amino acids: CASSFRGGRNQPQHF. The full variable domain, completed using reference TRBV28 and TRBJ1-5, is DVKVTQSSRYLVKRTGEKVFLECVQDMDHENMFWYRQDPGLGLRLIYFSYDVKMKEKGDIPEGYSVSREKKERFSLILESASTNQTSMYLCASSFRGGRNQPQHFGDGTRLSIL.

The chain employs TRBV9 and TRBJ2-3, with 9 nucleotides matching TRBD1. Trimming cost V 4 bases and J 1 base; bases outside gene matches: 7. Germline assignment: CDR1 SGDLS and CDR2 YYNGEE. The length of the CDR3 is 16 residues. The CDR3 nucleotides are TGTGCCAGCAGCTCTCGTCGGACAGGGGGCACAGATACGCAGTATTTT. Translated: CASSSRRTGGTDTQYF. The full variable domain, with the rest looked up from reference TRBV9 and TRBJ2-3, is DSGVTQTPKHLITATGQRVTLRCSPRSGDLSVYWYQQSLDQGLQFLIQYYNGEERAKGNILERFSAQQFPDLHSELNLSSLELGDSALYFCASSSRRTGGTDTQYFGPGTRLTVL.

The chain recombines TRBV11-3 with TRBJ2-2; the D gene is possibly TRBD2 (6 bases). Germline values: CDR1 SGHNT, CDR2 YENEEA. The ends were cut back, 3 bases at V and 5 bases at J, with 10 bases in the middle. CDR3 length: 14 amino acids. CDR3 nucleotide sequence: TGTGCCAGCAGCTTCGGTGGGGGGACCGGGGAGCTGTTTTTT. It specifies CASSFGGGTGELFF.

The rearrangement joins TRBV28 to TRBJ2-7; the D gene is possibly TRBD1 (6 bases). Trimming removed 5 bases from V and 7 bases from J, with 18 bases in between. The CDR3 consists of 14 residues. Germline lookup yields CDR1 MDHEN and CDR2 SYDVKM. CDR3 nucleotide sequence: TGTGCCAGCAGTCCACCAGGGGCTTTGCAGGAGCAGTACTTC. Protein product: CASSPPGALQEQYF.

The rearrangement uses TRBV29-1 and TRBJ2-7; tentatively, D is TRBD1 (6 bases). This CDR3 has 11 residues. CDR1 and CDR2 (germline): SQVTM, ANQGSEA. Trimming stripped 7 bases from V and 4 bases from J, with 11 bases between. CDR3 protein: CSGGTSYEQYF. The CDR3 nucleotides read TGCAGCGGGGGGACATCTTACGAGCAGTACTTC.

As DNA, the CDR3 is TGTGCCACCAGTGACCGGGGTGGCGATGAGCAGTTCTTC. Residues: CATSDRGGDEQFF. This chain joins TRBV24-1 and TRBJ2-1; tentative D call: TRBD2 (5 bases). Trimming stripped 4 bases from V and 8 bases from J, with 11 bases between. CDR3 length: 13 residues. CDR1 is KGHDR, CDR2 SFDVKD, per germline.

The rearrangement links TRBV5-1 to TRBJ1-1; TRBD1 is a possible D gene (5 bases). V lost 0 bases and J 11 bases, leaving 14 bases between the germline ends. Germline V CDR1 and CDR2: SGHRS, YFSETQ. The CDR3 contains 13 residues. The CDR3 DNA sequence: TGCGCCAGCAGCTTGGATCAGGGAAGTGGGGCTTTCTTT. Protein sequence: CASSLDQGSGAFF.

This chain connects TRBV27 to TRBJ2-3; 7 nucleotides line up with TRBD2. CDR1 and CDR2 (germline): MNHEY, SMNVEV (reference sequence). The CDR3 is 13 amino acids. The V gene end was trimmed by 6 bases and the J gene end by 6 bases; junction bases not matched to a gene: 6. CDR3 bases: TGTGCCAGCAGCCCCCAACTAGCGGATACGCAGTATTTT. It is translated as CASSPQLADTQYF.

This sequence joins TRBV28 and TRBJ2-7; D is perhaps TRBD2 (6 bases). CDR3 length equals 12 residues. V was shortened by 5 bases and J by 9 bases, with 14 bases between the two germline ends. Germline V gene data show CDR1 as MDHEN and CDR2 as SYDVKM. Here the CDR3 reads CASSPGVEPQYF. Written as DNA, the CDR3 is TGTGCCAGCAGTCCGGGGGTGGAGCCGCAGTACTTC.

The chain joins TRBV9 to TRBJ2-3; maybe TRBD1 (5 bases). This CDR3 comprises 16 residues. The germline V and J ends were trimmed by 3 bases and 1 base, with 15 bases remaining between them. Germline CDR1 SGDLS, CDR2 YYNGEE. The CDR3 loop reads CASSDGASIGTDTQYF. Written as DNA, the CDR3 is TGTGCCAGCAGCGATGGGGCCAGCATAGGCACAGATACGCAGTATTTT.

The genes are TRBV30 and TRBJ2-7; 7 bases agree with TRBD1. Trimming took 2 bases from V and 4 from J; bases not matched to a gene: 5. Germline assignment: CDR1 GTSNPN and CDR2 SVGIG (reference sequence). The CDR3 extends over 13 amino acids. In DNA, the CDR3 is TGTGCCTGGAGTCACCCGACAGGGTACGAGCAGTACTTC. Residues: CAWSHPTGYEQYF.

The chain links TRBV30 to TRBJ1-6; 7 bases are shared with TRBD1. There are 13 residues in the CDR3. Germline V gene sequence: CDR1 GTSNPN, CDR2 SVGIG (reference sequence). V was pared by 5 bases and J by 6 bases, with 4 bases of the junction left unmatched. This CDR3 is CAWGQEINSPLHF. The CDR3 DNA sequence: TGTGCCTGGGGACAGGAAATTAATTCACCCCTCCACTTT.

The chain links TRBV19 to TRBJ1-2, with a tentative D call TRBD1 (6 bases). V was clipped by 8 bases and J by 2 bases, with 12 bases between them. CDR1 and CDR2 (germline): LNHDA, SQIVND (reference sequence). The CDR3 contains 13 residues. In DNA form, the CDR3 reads TGTGCCAGTGGAAAGCAGGGGAACTATGGCTACACCTTC. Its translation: CASGKQGNYGYTF.

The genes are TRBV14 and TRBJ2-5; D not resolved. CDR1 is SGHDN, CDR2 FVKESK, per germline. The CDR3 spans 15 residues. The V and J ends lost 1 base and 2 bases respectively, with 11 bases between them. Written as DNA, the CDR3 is TGTGCCAGCAGCCAAGCCCTAGGCAGACAAGAGACCCAGTACTTC. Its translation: CASSQALGRQETQYF. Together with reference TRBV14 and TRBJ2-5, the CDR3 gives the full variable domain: EAGVTQFPSHSVIEKGQTVTLRCDPISGHDNLYWYRRVMGKEIKFLLHFVKESKQDESGMPNNRFLAERTGGTYSTLKVQPAELEDSGVYFCASSQALGRQETQYFGPGTRLLVL.